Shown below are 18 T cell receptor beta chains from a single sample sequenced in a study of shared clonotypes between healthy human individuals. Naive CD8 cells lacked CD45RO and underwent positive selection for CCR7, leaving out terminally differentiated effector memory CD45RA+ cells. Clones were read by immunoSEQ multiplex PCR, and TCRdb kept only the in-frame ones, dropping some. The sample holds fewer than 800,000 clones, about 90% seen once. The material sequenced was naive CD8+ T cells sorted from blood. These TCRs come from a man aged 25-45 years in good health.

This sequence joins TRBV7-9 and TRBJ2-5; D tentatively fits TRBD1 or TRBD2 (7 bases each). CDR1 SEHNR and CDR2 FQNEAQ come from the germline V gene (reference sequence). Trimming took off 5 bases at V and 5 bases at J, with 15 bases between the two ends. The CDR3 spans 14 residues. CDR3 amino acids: CASSPTRGGETQYF. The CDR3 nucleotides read TGTGCCAGCAGCCCCACCAGGGGGGGGGAGACCCAGTACTTC.

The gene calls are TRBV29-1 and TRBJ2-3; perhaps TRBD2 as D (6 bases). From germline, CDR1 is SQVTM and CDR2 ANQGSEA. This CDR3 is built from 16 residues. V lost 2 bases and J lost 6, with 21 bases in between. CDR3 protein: CSVEWAASELFDTQYF. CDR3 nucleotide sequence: TGCAGCGTTGAATGGGCGGCTAGCGAGCTTTTTGATACGCAGTATTTT.

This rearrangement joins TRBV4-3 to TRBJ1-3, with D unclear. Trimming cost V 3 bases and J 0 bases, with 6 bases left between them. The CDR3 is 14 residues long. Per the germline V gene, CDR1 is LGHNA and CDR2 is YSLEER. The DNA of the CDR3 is TGCGCCAGCAGCCATGAGTCCTCTGGAAACACCATATATTTT. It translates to CASSHESSGNTIYF.

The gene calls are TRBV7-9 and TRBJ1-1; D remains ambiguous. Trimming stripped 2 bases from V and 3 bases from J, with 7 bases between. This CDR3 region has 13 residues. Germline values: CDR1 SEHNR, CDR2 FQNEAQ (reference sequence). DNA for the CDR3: TGTGCCAGCAGCTTATCCGGGTACACTGAAGCTTTCTTT. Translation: CASSLSGYTEAFF.

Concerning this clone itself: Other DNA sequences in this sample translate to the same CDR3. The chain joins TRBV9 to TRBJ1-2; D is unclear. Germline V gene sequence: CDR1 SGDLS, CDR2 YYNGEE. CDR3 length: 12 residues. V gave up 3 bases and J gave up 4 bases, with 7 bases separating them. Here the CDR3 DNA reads TGTGCCAGCAGCGCGGGAATCTATGGCTACACCTTC. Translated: CASSAGIYGYTF.

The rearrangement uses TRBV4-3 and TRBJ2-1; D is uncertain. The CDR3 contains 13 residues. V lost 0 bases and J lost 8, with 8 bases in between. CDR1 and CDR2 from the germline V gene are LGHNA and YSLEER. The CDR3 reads CASSQDWVDEQFF. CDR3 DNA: TGCGCCAGCAGCCAAGATTGGGTAGATGAGCAGTTCTTC.

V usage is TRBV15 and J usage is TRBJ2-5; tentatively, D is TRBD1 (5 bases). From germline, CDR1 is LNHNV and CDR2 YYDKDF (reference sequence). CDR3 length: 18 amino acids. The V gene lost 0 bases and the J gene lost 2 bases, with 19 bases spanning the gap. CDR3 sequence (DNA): TGTGCCACCAGCAGAGAAATCTTCCGGACACTACGACAAGAGACCCAGTACTTC. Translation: CATSREIFRTLRQETQYF.

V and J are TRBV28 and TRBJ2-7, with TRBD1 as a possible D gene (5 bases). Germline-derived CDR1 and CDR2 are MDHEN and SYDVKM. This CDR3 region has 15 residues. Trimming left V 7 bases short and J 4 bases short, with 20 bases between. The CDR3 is CASTSTPDRLYEQYF. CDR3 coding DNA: TGTGCCAGCACCTCGACCCCCGACAGATTATACGAGCAGTACTTC. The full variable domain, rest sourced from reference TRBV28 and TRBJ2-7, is DVKVTQSSRYLVKRTGEKVFLECVQDMDHENMFWYRQDPGLGLRLIYFSYDVKMKEKGDIPEGYSVSREKKERFSLILESASTNQTSMYLCASTSTPDRLYEQYFGPGTRLTVT.

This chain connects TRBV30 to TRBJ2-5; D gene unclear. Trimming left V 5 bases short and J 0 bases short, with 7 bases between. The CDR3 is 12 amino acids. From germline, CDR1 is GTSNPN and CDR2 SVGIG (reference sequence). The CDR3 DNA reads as TGTGCCTGGGACACAAACCAAGAGACCCAGTACTTC. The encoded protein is CAWDTNQETQYF. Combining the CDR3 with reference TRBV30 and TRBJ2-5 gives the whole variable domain SQTIHQWPATLVQPVGSPLSLECTVEGTSNPNLYWYRQAAGRGLQLLFYSVGIGQISSEVPQNLSASRPQDRQFILSSKKLLLSDSGFYLCAWDTNQETQYFGPGTRLLVL.

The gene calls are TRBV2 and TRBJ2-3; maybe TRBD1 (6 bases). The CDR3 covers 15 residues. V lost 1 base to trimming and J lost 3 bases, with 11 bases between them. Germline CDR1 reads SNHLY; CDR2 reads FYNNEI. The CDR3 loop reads CASSEGRGGTDTQYF. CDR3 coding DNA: TGTGCCAGCAGTGAAGGCAGGGGTGGGACAGATACGCAGTATTTT.

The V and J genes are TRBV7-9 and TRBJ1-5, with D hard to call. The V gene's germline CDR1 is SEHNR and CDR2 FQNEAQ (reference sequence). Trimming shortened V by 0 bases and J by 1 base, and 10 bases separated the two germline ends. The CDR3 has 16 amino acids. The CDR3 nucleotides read TGTGCCAGCAGCTTAGCGCGCTGGGGAAGCAATCAGCCCCAGCATTTT. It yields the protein CASSLARWGSNQPQHF.

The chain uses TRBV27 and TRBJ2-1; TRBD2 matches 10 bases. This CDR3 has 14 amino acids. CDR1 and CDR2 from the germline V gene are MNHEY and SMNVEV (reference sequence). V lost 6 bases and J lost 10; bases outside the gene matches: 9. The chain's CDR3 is CASSIGAGGLEQFF. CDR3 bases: TGTGCCAGCAGCATAGGAGCGGGAGGGCTAGAGCAGTTCTTC.

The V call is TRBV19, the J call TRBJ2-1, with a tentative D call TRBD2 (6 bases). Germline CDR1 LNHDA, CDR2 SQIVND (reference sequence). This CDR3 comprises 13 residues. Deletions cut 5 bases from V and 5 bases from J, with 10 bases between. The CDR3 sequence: CASSWGLDNEQFF. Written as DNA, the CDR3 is TGTGCCAGTAGTTGGGGACTCGACAATGAGCAGTTCTTC. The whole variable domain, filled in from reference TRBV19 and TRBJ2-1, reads DGGITQSPKYLFRKEGQNVTLSCEQNLNHDAMYWYRQDPGQGLRLIYYSQIVNDFQKGDIAEGYSVSREKKESFPLTVTSAQKNPTAFYLCASSWGLDNEQFFGPGTRLTVL.

CDR3 DNA sequence: TGTGCCAGCCATCCCGGGGCAGGGGCCTACAATGAGCAGTTCTTC. This gives the protein CASHPGAGAYNEQFF. The V gene is TRBV6-6, the J gene TRBJ2-1, with D possibly TRBD1 on 6 matching bases. V was cut by 8 bases and J by 2 bases, with 16 bases left in between. This CDR3 comprises 15 residues. CDR1 is MNHNY and CDR2 is SVGAGI in the germline V gene (reference sequence).

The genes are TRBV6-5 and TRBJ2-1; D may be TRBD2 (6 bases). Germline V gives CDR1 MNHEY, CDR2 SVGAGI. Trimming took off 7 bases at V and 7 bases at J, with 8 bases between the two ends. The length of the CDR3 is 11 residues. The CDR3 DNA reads TGTGCCAGCATGGCGGGGAATGAGCAGTTCTTC. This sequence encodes CASMAGNEQFF.

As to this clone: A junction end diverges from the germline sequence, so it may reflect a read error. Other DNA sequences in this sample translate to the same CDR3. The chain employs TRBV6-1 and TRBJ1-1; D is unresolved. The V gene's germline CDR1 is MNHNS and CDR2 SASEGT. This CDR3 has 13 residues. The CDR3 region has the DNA TGTGCCAGCAGTATAGTTGGAAACACTGAAGCTTTTTTT. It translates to CASSIVGNTEAFF.

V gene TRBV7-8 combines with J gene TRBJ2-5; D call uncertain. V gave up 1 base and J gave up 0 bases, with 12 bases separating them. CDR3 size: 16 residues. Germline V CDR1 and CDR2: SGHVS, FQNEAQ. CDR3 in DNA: TGTGCCAGCAGCTTAGAGAGTGGCAGAGACCAAGAGACCCAGTACTTC. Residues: CASSLESGRDQETQYF.

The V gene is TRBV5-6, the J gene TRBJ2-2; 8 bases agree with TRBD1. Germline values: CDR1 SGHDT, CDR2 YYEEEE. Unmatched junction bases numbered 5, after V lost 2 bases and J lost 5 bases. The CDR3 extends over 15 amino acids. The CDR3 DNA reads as TGTGCCAGCAGCTTTACACAGGGGGTGACCGGGGAGCTGTTTTTT. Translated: CASSFTQGVTGELFF.